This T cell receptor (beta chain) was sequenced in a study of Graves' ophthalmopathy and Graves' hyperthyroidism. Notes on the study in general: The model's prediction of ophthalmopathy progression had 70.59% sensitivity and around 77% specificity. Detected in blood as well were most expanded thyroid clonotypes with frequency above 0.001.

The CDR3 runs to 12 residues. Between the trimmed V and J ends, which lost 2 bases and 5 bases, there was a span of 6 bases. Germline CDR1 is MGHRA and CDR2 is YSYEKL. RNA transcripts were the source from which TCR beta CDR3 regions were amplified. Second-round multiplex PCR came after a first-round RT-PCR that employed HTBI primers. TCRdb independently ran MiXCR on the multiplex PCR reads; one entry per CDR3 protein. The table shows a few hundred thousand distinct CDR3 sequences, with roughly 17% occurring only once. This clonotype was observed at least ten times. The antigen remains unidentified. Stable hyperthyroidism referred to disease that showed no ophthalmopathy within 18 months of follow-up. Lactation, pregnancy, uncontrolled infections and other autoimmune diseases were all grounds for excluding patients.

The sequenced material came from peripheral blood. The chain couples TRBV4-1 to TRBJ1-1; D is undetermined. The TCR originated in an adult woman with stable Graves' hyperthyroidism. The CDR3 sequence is CASSQTGTEAFF. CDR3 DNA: TGCGCCAGCAGCCAAACCGGGACTGAAGCTTTCTTT.